The 26 T cell receptor beta chains below all came from one sample that was sequenced in a study of identical twins. TCRdb reprocessed the 5' RACE reads with MiXCR, giving one entry per CDR3 protein. Among fewer than 450,000 distinct CDR3 sequences listed, approximately 8.8% were seen once. Sequenced input: naive T cells sorted from blood. These receptors were collected from a woman aged 50 to 60 in good health.

The rearrangement links TRBV29-1 to TRBJ1-2; TRBD1 agrees at 8 bases. Per the germline V gene, CDR1 is SQVTM and CDR2 is ANQGSEA. The CDR3 is made up of 11 amino acids. After removal of 7 bases from V and 8 bases from J, the junction contained 6 bases not matched to a gene. The chain's CDR3 is CSASTGEGYTF. The CDR3 DNA reads as TGCAGCGCTTCGACAGGGGAAGGCTACACCTTC.

This clonotype occurred a few times. This chain connects TRBV20-1 to TRBJ2-1, with a weak D call TRBD1 (6 bases). V lost 1 base to trimming and J lost 3 bases, with 7 bases between them. Germline CDR1 DFQATT, CDR2 SNEGSKA (reference sequence). CDR3 length: 13 amino acids. CDR3 loop: CSARGTVYNEQFF. CDR3 in DNA: TGCAGTGCTAGAGGGACAGTCTACAATGAGCAGTTCTTC.

This chain joins TRBV28 and TRBJ2-7; D not certain. V dropped 6 bases and J dropped 3 bases, with 9 bases sitting between them. The CDR3 sequence is 12 residues long. From germline, CDR1 is MDHEN and CDR2 SYDVKM. The DNA for the CDR3 is TGTGCCAGCAGCCGGGCCCACTACGAGCAGTACGTC. It translates to CASSRAHYEQYV.

This clonotype was seen at least ten times. The chain recombines TRBV5-5 with TRBJ1-2, with TRBD1 as a possible D gene (5 bases). The V end was cut by 1 base, the J end by 2 bases, with 9 bases between. The CDR3 spans 14 residues. Germline V lookup: CDR1 SGHKS, CDR2 YYEKEE (reference sequence). The CDR3 spells CASSLPGGNYGYTF. For the CDR3, the DNA is TGTGCCAGCAGCTTGCCCGGGGGGAACTATGGCTACACCTTC.

The chain couples TRBV12-5 to TRBJ2-6, with D tentatively TRBD1 (5 bases). Germline loops: CDR1 LGHNT, CDR2 FRNRAP. The V end lost 2 bases, the J end lost 2 bases, and 7 bases lay between the germline ends. This CDR3 contains 15 residues. The CDR3, as DNA: TGTGCTAGTGGTTTGCAGGGCCCTGGGGCCAACGTCCTGACTTTC. This codes for CASGLQGPGANVLTF.

This chain uses TRBV20-1 with TRBJ2-1, with 11 bases identical to TRBD2. CDR3 length: 18 amino acids. Trimming removed 0 bases from V and 1 base from J; junction bases left unmatched: 8. Germline CDR1 reads DFQATT; CDR2 reads SNEGSKA (reference sequence). The DNA for the CDR3 is TGCAGTGCTAGAGATCTGCTAGCGGGAGGAGGGTCCTACAATGAGCAGTTCTTC. Its translation is CSARDLLAGGGSYNEQFF.

This clonotype was seen just once. The chain carries TRBV7-9 and TRBJ2-3; D may correspond to TRBD1 or TRBD2 (5 bases each). Trimming pared 6 bases from V and 6 bases from J, leaving 16 bases between. Germline CDR1 is SEHNR and CDR2 is FQNEAQ (reference sequence). This CDR3 has 14 residues. CDR3 protein: CASRPGTAADTQYF. Written as DNA, the CDR3 is TGTGCCAGCAGGCCCGGGACGGCTGCCGATACGCAGTATTTT. The full variable domain, with the rest looked up from reference TRBV7-9 and TRBJ2-3, is DTGVSQNPRHKITKRGQNVTFRCDPISEHNRLYWYRQTLGQGPEFLTYFQNEAQLEKSRLLSDRFSAERPKGSFSTLEIQRTEQGDSAMYLCASRPGTAADTQYFGPGTRLTVL.

The table lists this clonotype with many counts. The chain links TRBV12-3 or TRBV12-4 to TRBJ2-3; TRBD2 might be the D (5 bases). CDR3 length: 14 amino acids. Trimming stripped 3 bases from V and 0 bases from J, with 7 bases between. This chain's CDR3 is CASSFTGSTDTQYF. CDR3 sequence (DNA): TGTGCCAGCAGTTTCACGGGAAGCACAGATACGCAGTATTTT.

This clonotype was seen a few times. V and J are TRBV12-3 or TRBV12-4 and TRBJ2-1; TRBD2 matches 11 bases. J gave up 8 bases and V 4 bases, and 13 bases lay outside the gene matches. This CDR3 is 17 amino acids long. The CDR3 sequence is CASSYTNPSGRMDEQFF. DNA of the CDR3: TGTGCCAGCAGTTACACTAACCCTAGCGGGAGGATGGATGAGCAGTTCTTC.

This clonotype was seen at least ten times. The CDR3 sequence: CASSLGEYNEQFF. In DNA, the CDR3 is TGTGCCAGCAGCTTAGGGGAGTACAATGAGCAGTTCTTC. This chain connects TRBV7-9 to TRBJ2-1, with D maybe TRBD2 (5 bases). The V end lost 1 base, the J end lost 4 bases, and 5 bases lay between the germline ends. The CDR3 length is 13 residues. Germline CDR1 reads SEHNR; CDR2 reads FQNEAQ (reference sequence).

The gene calls are TRBV2 and TRBJ2-1; TRBD2 matches at 7 bases. The CDR3 loop spans 15 amino acids. V was clipped by 4 bases and J by 4 bases; unmatched bases: 7. Germline V gives CDR1 SNHLY, CDR2 FYNNEI. This CDR3 is CASSGPLAAYNEQFF. The CDR3, as DNA: TGTGCCAGCAGTGGGCCCCTAGCGGCATACAATGAGCAGTTCTTC.

V is TRBV29-1 and J is TRBJ2-1; 9 bases are shared with TRBD2. Germline V gene data show CDR1 as SQVTM and CDR2 as ANQGSEA. Germline trimming cut 5 bases from V and 6 bases from J; bases unmatched to any gene: 5. The length of the CDR3 is 13 residues. CDR3 loop: CSVSGTSFNEQFF. The CDR3 DNA follows: TGCAGCGTTTCCGGGACTAGCTTCAATGAGCAGTTCTTC.

This clonotype was detected many times. V is TRBV18 and J is TRBJ1-5; the match to TRBD1 covers 7 bases. Unmatched junction bases numbered 1, after V lost 2 bases and J lost 3 bases. CDR3 length: 14 residues. Per the germline V gene, CDR1 is KGHSH and CDR2 is LQKENI. The CDR3 DNA sequence: TGTGCCAGCTCACCAGGGACAGACAATCAGCCCCAGCATTTT. Translated: CASSPGTDNQPQHF.

This clonotype was picked up a small number of times. This chain joins TRBV11-2 and TRBJ2-7, with D possibly called TRBD1 or TRBD2 (6 bases each). From germline, CDR1 is SGHAT and CDR2 FQNNGV. The CDR3 totals 12 residues. Deletions cut 7 bases from V and 7 bases from J, with 14 bases between. In DNA form, the CDR3 reads TGTGCCAGCACACAAGGAGGGGGAGAGCAGTACGTC. As protein: CASTQGGGEQYV.

This clonotype was recorded a few times. V usage is TRBV5-1 and J usage is TRBJ2-2; D is uncertain. The germline CDR1 and CDR2 sequences are SGHRS and YFSETQ. With 0 bases removed from V and 6 bases from J, the gap between germline ends came to 6 bases. This CDR3 is 13 amino acids long. DNA of the CDR3: TGCGCCAGCAGCTTGGTACCGCCCGGGGAGCTGTTTTTT. Translation: CASSLVPPGELFF.

This clonotype was seen only a few times. The chain recombines TRBV2 with TRBJ2-5; 8 bases are a match to TRBD1. Germline lookup yields CDR1 SNHLY and CDR2 FYNNEI. The CDR3 length is 14 residues. The V gene end was trimmed by 9 bases and the J gene end by 0 bases; junction bases not matched to a gene: 6. CDR3 DNA: TGTGCCAGTACAACGACAGGGGACCAAGAGACCCAGTACTTC. As protein: CASTTTGDQETQYF.

The V and J genes are TRBV2 and TRBJ2-3; D is ambiguous. The V end was cut by 7 bases, the J end by 2 bases, with 13 bases between. Germline CDR1 reads SNHLY; CDR2 reads FYNNEI. The CDR3 has 14 residues. The CDR3: CASMDFSNTDTQYF. CDR3 DNA: TGTGCCAGCATGGATTTCTCCAACACAGATACGCAGTATTTT.

The V and J genes are TRBV12-3 or TRBV12-4 and TRBJ2-1, with TRBD2 identical over 13 bases. This CDR3 is built from 14 residues. J was trimmed by 10 bases and V by 5 bases; bases with no gene match: 5. Here the CDR3 reads CASSRLAGGLEQFF. The DNA of the CDR3 is TGTGCCAGCAGTCGACTAGCGGGAGGACTCGAGCAGTTCTTC.

This clonotype was detected a few times. An end of the junction differs from the germline gene, which may be a read error. The chain uses TRBV5-4 and TRBJ2-1; 8 bases fit TRBD2. This CDR3 has 11 amino acids. The germline V gene has CDR1 SGHNT and CDR2 YYREEE (reference sequence). CDR3 coding DNA: TGTGCCAGCAGCCCGGGGGGGTTTTGGATCTTC. Encoded protein: CASSPGGFWIF. The whole variable domain, filled in from reference TRBV5-4 and TRBJ2-1, reads ETGVTQSPTHLIKTRGQQVTLRCSSQSGHNTVSWYQQALGQGPQFIFQYYREEENGRGNFPPRFSGLQFPNYSSELNVNALELDDSALYLCASSPGGFWIFGPGTRLTVL.

The J gene is TRBJ1-2, the V gene TRBV12-5; no clear D. Germline V lookup: CDR1 LGHNT, CDR2 FRNRAP. This CDR3 region has 16 residues. The V and J ends lost 6 bases and 4 bases respectively, with 21 bases between them. CDR3 amino acids: CASGPNTLNRSYGYTF. CDR3 nucleotide sequence: TGTGCTAGTGGACCCAATACCCTGAACAGATCCTATGGCTACACCTTC.

This clonotype showed up just a few times. This chain links TRBV29-1 with TRBJ2-1, with D perhaps matching TRBD2 (5 bases). Deletions cut 3 bases from V and 1 base from J, with 7 bases between. Germline V CDR1 and CDR2: SQVTM, ANQGSEA. The CDR3 is 13 residues long. The CDR3 DNA sequence: TGCAGCGTTGAGGGCGGGTCCTACAATGAGCAGTTCTTC. Protein product: CSVEGGSYNEQFF.

This sequence joins TRBV24-1 and TRBJ1-5; possible D gene TRBD1, 6 bases. The CDR3 runs to 13 residues. Germline V gene data show CDR1 as KGHDR and CDR2 as SFDVKD. The germline V and J ends were trimmed by 8 bases and 7 bases, with 14 bases remaining between them. CDR3 region: CATNGGAGQPQHF. CDR3 sequence (DNA): TGTGCCACCAATGGGGGCGCGGGCCAGCCCCAGCATTTT.

The chain uses TRBV20-1 and TRBJ1-1; D unclear. The germline V gene encodes CDR1 DFQATT and CDR2 SNEGSKA (reference sequence). CDR3 length: 13 amino acids. V lost 3 bases and J lost 2, with 10 bases in between. The CDR3 loop reads CSASRETNTEAFF. CDR3 in DNA: TGCAGTGCTAGTAGGGAAACTAACACTGAAGCTTTCTTT.

This clonotype has ten or more counts. The chain recombines TRBV6-5 with TRBJ1-1; no clear D. V lost 6 bases, J lost 8 bases, and 10 bases lay in between. Germline loops: CDR1 MNHEY, CDR2 SVGAGI. The CDR3 length is 11 residues. CDR3 sequence: CASSEGYEAFF. The CDR3 bases are TGTGCCAGCAGCGAGGGATACGAAGCTTTCTTT.

Only a few counts were recorded for this clonotype. The chain is built from TRBV6-5 and TRBJ2-3; 15 nucleotides line up with TRBD2. This CDR3 has 20 residues. CDR1 is MNHEY and CDR2 is SVGAGI in the germline V gene. J was trimmed by 0 bases and V by 6 bases; bases with no gene match: 13. CDR3 protein: CASSSILGLAGGPSTDTQYF. The CDR3 nucleotides are TGTGCCAGCAGCTCCATCCTCGGACTAGCGGGAGGGCCGAGCACAGATACGCAGTATTTT.

The V and J genes are TRBV9 and TRBJ2-1, with 8 nucleotides matching TRBD2. Germline assignment: CDR1 SGDLS and CDR2 YYNGEE. This CDR3 spans 19 amino acids. V trimming: 1 base; J trimming: 5 bases; junction bases outside the gene matches: 17. CDR3: CASSVRPGGGLVLDNEQFF. The CDR3 DNA follows: TGTGCCAGCAGCGTAAGGCCGGGAGGGGGTTTAGTCCTGGACAATGAGCAGTTCTTC.